Listed below are T cell receptor beta chains from one sample, sequenced in a study of shared clonotypes between healthy human individuals. Method: immunoSEQ multiplex PCR; TCRdb's copy keeps in-frame clones and lacks some. Among around 690,000 clones listed, roughly 91% were seen once. What was sequenced was memory CD8+ T cells from PBMCs. The source of these receptors is a man younger than 30 in good health. Some clones in this sample may be carry-over from other donors' samples. CDR3s include the opening cysteine and the closing phenylalanine or tryptophan. A D gene is named only where the DNA matches it firmly. Some rows mark clone size as missing; the rest say once, few, many or name a class of expanded clone.

>TRBV9|-|-|TRBJ2-7
CASSMGLPSSYEQYF
TGTGCCAGCAGCATGGGACTTCCGAGCTCCTACGAGCAGTACTTC
>TRBV19|-|-|TRBJ2-3
CASSPRMKDTQYF
TGTGCCAGTAGTCCCCGAATGAAAGATACGCAGTATTTT
>TRBV29-1|-|-|TRBJ2-1
CSVEGLVLGEQFF
TGCAGCGTTGAGGGGCTAGTTCTAGGTGAGCAGTTCTTC
>TRBV10-1|-|-|TRBJ2-2
CASSDLTGELFF
TGCGCCAGCAGTGACCTCACCGGGGAGCTGTTTTTT
>TRBV28|TRBD1|-|TRBJ1-5
CASSFRGGSNQPQHF
TGTGCCAGCAGTTTCAGGGGGGGAAGCAATCAGCCCCAGCATTTT
>TRBV28|-|-|TRBJ2-5
CASSLSYVMGTQYF
TGTGCCAGCAGTTTATCCTACGTGATGGGGACCCAGTACTTC
>TRBV27|-|few|TRBJ1-1
CASSTSPGPYTEAFF
TGTGCCAGCAGTACCTCCCCCGGTCCCTACACTGAAGCTTTCTTT
>TRBV7-9|-|-|TRBJ2-7
CASSSRSVHPYEQYF
TGTGCCAGCAGCTCACGTAGTGTGCACCCTTACGAGCAGTACTTC
>TRBV6-5|-|-|TRBJ2-1
CASSLPVDSYNEQFF
TGTGCCAGCAGCTTACCCGTAGACTCCTACAATGAGCAGTTCTTC
>TRBV7-9|-|-|TRBJ1-1
CASSPGTNTEAFF
TGTGCCAGCAGCCCCGGTACGAACACTGAAGCTTTCTTT
>TRBV30|-|-|TRBJ2-1
CAWSEIGDSYNEQFF
TGTGCCTGGAGTGAAATCGGGGACTCCTACAATGAGCAGTTCTTC
>TRBV5-3|-|-|TRBJ2-5
CARSSCRGLDDQETQYF
TGTGCCAGAAGCTCCTGTAGGGGGTTGGACGATCAAGAGACCCAGTACTTC
>TRBV19|-|-|TRBJ1-2
CASSIGSNYGYTF
TGTGCCAGTAGTATCGGGTCTAACTATGGCTACACCTTC
>TRBV27|TRBD1|once|TRBJ1-1
CASSSSRTGRGTEAFF
TGTGCCAGCAGTTCTTCACGGACAGGCCGGGGCACTGAAGCTTTCTTT
>TRBV7-9|TRBD1|-|TRBJ1-1
CASSSTVDRGGPEAFF
TGTGCCAGCAGCTCGACCGTAGACAGGGGAGGTCCTGAAGCTTTCTTT
>TRBV7-9|-|-|TRBJ2-1
CASSPIPKGNEQFF
TGTGCCAGCAGCCCAATACCGAAGGGGAATGAGCAGTTCTTC
>TRBV28|-|-|TRBJ2-1
CASSLSTSSYNEQFF
TGTGCCAGCAGTTTGTCGACGAGCTCCTACAATGAGCAGTTCTTC
>TRBV7-8|-|-|TRBJ2-5
CASSLGRPTFQETQYF
TGTGCCAGCAGCTTAGGACGTCCGACCTTCCAAGAGACCCAGTACTTC
>TRBV9|-|-|TRBJ1-1
CASSATWGREAFF
TGTGCCAGCAGCGCCACTTGGGGGAGGGAAGCTTTCTTT
>TRBV6-1|-|-|TRBJ2-2
CASSDLRTNTGELFF
TGTGCCAGCAGTGATCTCCGTACGAACACCGGGGAGCTGTTTTTT
>TRBV6-5|-|-|TRBJ2-5
CASSQQGLGETQYF
TGTGCCAGCAGTCAACAGGGTCTGGGGGAGACCCAGTACTTC
>TRBV7-8|TRBD1|-|TRBJ1-2
CASSSQGPSNYGYTF
TGTGCCAGCAGCTCACAGGGGCCGTCCAACTATGGCTACACCTTC
>TRBV9|-|once|TRBJ1-2
CASSVENF
TGTGCCAGCAGCGTCGAAAACTTC
>TRBV7-6|TRBD1|-|TRBJ2-2
CASSPTGTVLTGELFF
TGTGCCAGCAGCCCGACCGGGACAGTTTTGACCGGGGAGCTGTTTTTT
>TRBV5-1|TRBD2|-|TRBJ2-7
CASSFPQRDGSYEQYF
TGCGCCAGCAGCTTCCCGCAGCGGGACGGGTCCTACGAGCAGTACTTC
>TRBV28|-|once|TRBJ1-6
CASREGSSSYNSPLHF
TGTGCCAGCAGGGAGGGATCCAGCTCCTATAATTCACCCCTCCACTTT
>TRBV9|-|-|TRBJ2-3
CASSVEGGYGTDTQYF
TGTGCCAGCAGCGTAGAGGGGGGATACGGCACAGATACGCAGTATTTT
>TRBV4-3|TRBD2|-|TRBJ2-1
CASSLGTSGGNEQFF
TGCGCCAGCAGCCTCGGGACTAGCGGGGGGAATGAGCAGTTCTTC
>TRBV6-1|TRBD2|-|TRBJ2-7
CASSERLAGATVEQYF
TGTGCCAGCAGTGAACGACTAGCGGGGGCCACTGTCGAGCAGTACTTC
>TRBV5-6|-|-|TRBJ2-6
CASSLVSFVRSSGANVLTF
TGTGCCAGCAGCTTGGTATCGTTTGTCCGAAGCTCTGGGGCCAACGTCCTGACTTTC
>TRBV11-2|-|-|TRBJ1-1
CASSFGGLNTEAFF
TGTGCCAGCAGCTTTGGGGGTCTGAACACTGAAGCTTTCTTT
>TRBV7-9|-|-|TRBJ2-3
CASSLLGTDTQYF
TGTGCCAGCAGCTTACTTGGCACAGATACGCAGTATTTT
>TRBV27|-|-|TRBJ2-5
CASSYGSGHGWETQYF
TGTGCCAGCAGTTATGGGTCCGGACACGGGTGGGAGACCCAGTACTTC
>TRBV19|-|-|TRBJ2-3
CASSIKLQGGERDTQYF
TGTGCCAGTAGTATAAAACTCCAGGGTGGGGAACGAGATACGCAGTATTTT
>TRBV7-9|-|-|TRBJ2-7
CASSSGNHYEQYF
TGTGCCAGCAGCTCAGGGAACCACTACGAGCAGTACTTC
>TRBV28|-|-|TRBJ1-3
CASSIRREYISGNTIYF
TGTGCCAGCAGTATAAGGAGAGAATACATCTCTGGAAACACCATATATTTT
>TRBV6-5|-|-|TRBJ2-7
CASSYSHSYEQYF
TGTGCCAGCAGTTACAGTCACTCCTACGAGCAGTACTTC
>TRBV14|-|-|TRBJ1-2
CASSHSWGLYGYTF
TGTGCCAGCAGCCACTCATGGGGACTATATGGCTACACCTTC
>TRBV5-1|TRBD2|-|TRBJ2-3
CASSELAGFADTQYF
TGCGCCAGCTCCGAACTAGCGGGATTCGCAGATACGCAGTATTTT
>TRBV29-1|-|-|TRBJ1-1
CSVRREAASNTEAFF
TGCAGCGTTCGAAGGGAGGCAGCGTCAAACACTGAAGCTTTCTTT
>TRBV7-9|-|-|TRBJ2-6
CASSLIYLSGANVLTF
TGTGCCAGCAGCCTTATCTACTTATCTGGGGCCAACGTCCTGACTTTC
>TRBV27|-|-|TRBJ1-1
CASSLLENTEAFF
TGTGCCAGCAGTTTACTAGAGAACACTGAAGCTTTCTTT
>TRBV6-6|-|many|TRBJ2-5
CASSYADRKETQYF
TGTGCCAGCAGTTACGCCGACAGGAAAGAGACCCAGTACTTC
>TRBV11-3|-|-|TRBJ1-1
CASSLTRGPEAFF
TGTGCCAGCAGCTTGACCAGGGGACCTGAAGCTTTCTTT
>TRBV7-2|-|-|TRBJ2-2
CASSLPERLYPNTGELFF
TGTGCCAGCAGCCTACCCGAGCGCCTTTACCCGAACACCGGGGAGCTGTTTTTT
>TRBV4-1|TRBD1|-|TRBJ1-2
CASSLGDSADVYGYTF
TGCGCCAGCAGCCTAGGGGACAGTGCAGACGTCTATGGCTACACCTTC
>TRBV14|-|-|TRBJ2-2
CASSQDSARPGELFF
TGTGCCAGCAGCCAAGATTCAGCTCGCCCCGGGGAGCTGTTTTTT
>TRBV5-4|TRBD2|-|TRBJ2-3
CASSPAEGGSSIDTQYF
TGTGCCAGCAGTCCCGCCGAGGGCGGGAGTTCAATAGATACGCAGTATTTT
>TRBV4-2|TRBD2|-|TRBJ2-3
CASSQRLAQEDTQYF
TGTGCCAGCAGCCAGAGACTAGCCCAGGAAGATACGCAGTATTTT
>TRBV7-6|TRBD2|-|TRBJ2-5
CASSSINSGAKETQYF
TGTGCCAGCAGCTCGATTAATAGCGGGGCTAAAGAGACCCAGTACTTC
>TRBV27|-|-|TRBJ2-2
CASLAINDGELFF
TGTGCCAGCTTGGCCATCAATGACGGGGAGCTGTTTTTT
>TRBV28|TRBD1|-|TRBJ2-5
CASGDREKETQYF
TGTGCCAGCGGAGACAGGGAAAAAGAGACCCAGTACTTC
>TRBV27|-|-|TRBJ2-3
CASSQVALTFTDTQYF
TGTGCCAGCAGTCAAGTAGCGCTCACCTTCACAGATACGCAGTATTTT
>TRBV27|-|-|TRBJ2-7
CASSLARDGFGEQYF
TGTGCCAGCAGTTTAGCCCGGGACGGGTTCGGCGAGCAGTACTTC
>TRBV18|TRBD1|-|TRBJ1-2
CASSPTFFGQGYGYTF
TGTGCCAGCTCACCAACGTTTTTCGGACAGGGGTATGGCTACACCTTC
>TRBV19|-|-|TRBJ2-7
CASSIAATPGREQYF
TGTGCCAGTAGTATAGCGGCCACCCCGGGACGCGAGCAGTACTTC
>TRBV28|TRBD2|-|TRBJ2-5
CASSDGTSGQETQYF
TGTGCCAGCAGCGACGGGACTAGTGGCCAAGAGACCCAGTACTTC
>TRBV4-1|-|once|TRBJ1-5
CASSQRAGANQPQHF
TGCGCCAGCAGCCAAAGGGCAGGGGCGAATCAGCCCCAGCATTTT